Listed below are T cell receptor beta chains from one sample, sequenced in a study of blood T cell repertoires in COVID-19. TCRdb keeps only in-frame clones here, not all; method: immunoSEQ multiplex PCR. The sample consists of some 300,000 clones, around 81% of them appearing once. Material for sequencing was peripheral blood. These receptors all stem from a woman aged 45-65 years with active or convalescent COVID-19. Each CDR3 is given with its conserved first and last residue. D genes are given only for firm matches. Clone size is stated in some rows and not others, as once, few, many or a class when expanded.

>TRBV5-1|TRBJ2-1|.|TRBD2
TGCGCCAGCAGTCCCGGACTAGCGGGAGTCTACAATGAGCAGTTCTTC
CASSPGLAGVYNEQFF
>TRBV27|TRBJ2-7|few|.
TGTGCCAGCAGTTTTCTCAGCGGCCCCTACGAGCAGTACTTC
CASSFLSGPYEQYF
>TRBV5-5|TRBJ1-2|.|.
TGTGCCAGCAGCCCCGGTCTTAACTATGGCTACACCTTC
CASSPGLNYGYTF
>TRBV5-1|TRBJ2-2|once|TRBD2
TGCGCCAGCAGCTGGGCCGCCGGGACTAGCGGGAGCCGGAACACCGGGGAGCTGTTTTTT
CASSWAAGTSGSRNTGELFF
>TRBV27|TRBJ1-1|.|TRBD1
TGTGCCAGCGGCACAGGGGTGTCTGAAGCTTTCTTT
CASGTGVSEAFF
>TRBV10-3|TRBJ2-2|few|.
TGTGCCATCAGTGCTAGCCGAGGATTGGGCACCGGGGAGCTGTTTTTT
CAISASRGLGTGELFF
>TRBV6-1|TRBJ1-3|few|.
TGTGCCAGCAGTGAAGGTCCGGTGAGCTCTGGAAACACCATATATTTT
CASSEGPVSSGNTIYF
>TRBV19|TRBJ1-1|.|TRBD1
TGTGCCAGTTGGGACAGGGGTTTTTGGACTGAAGCTTTCTTT
CASWDRGFWTEAFF
>TRBV29-1|TRBJ2-4|.|.
TGCAGCGTTAAGGGGACCAAAAACATTCAGTACTTC
CSVKGTKNIQYF
>TRBV7-3|TRBJ2-1|.|TRBD2
TGTGCCAGCAGCCCCATCCCACTGGGCGGGAGTTCCTACAATGAGCAGTTCTTC
CASSPIPLGGSSYNEQFF
>TRBV29-1|TRBJ2-7|once|TRBD2
TGCAGCGTTGAAGTCCAGGGAGGGAGGTCCTACGAGCAGTACTTC
CSVEVQGGRSYEQYF
>TRBV25-1|TRBJ1-1|once|TRBD1
TGTGCCAGCCACAGGGGCACTGAAGCTTTCTTT
CASHRGTEAFF
>TRBV3-1/TRBV3-2|TRBJ2-7|.|.
TGTGCCAGCAGCCAAGACTACGACTCCTACGAGCAGTACTTC
CASSQDYDSYEQYF
>TRBV19|TRBJ1-5|.|TRBD1
TGTGCCAGTACCCGGACAGGGATATATCAGCCCCAGCATTTT
CASTRTGIYQPQHF
>TRBV6-5|TRBJ2-7|.|.
TGTGCCAGCAGTTATGGACTGGCAACCTACTACGAGCAGTACTTC
CASSYGLATYYEQYF
>TRBV27|TRBJ1-4|once|.
TGTGCCAGCAGAAACCAGGGTGCCACTAATGAAAAACTGTTTTTT
CASRNQGATNEKLFF
>TRBV25-1|TRBJ1-6|.|.
TGTGCCAGCAGCTCCGGGTTTGGAAATTCACCCCTCCACTTT
CASSSGFGNSPLHF
>TRBV7-8|TRBJ2-7|few|TRBD2
TGTGCCAGCAGCTTAAGGGAAACTAGCGGCGACGAGCAGTACTTC
CASSLRETSGDEQYF
>TRBV11-2|TRBJ2-7|.|.
TGTGCCAGCAGCCTCAATAGGGGCGAGCAGTACTTC
CASSLNRGEQYF
>TRBV6-5|TRBJ1-4|.|.
TGTGCCAGCAGTTCAATTAGGGACACCCTCGGGATACTGTTTTTT
CASSSIRDTLGILFF
>TRBV28|TRBJ2-5|.|.
TGTGCCAGCAGTTTAGGGGGGGCCGGGGGACGAGAGACCCAGTACTTC
CASSLGGAGGRETQYF
>TRBV5-1|TRBJ2-5|.|.
TGCGCCAGCAGCTTGCGGGAAACGGAGACCCAGTACTTC
CASSLRETETQYF
>TRBV19|TRBJ1-5|.|.
TGTGCCAGTAGTACTACAGGGATACGCAATCAGCCCCAGCATTTT
CASSTTGIRNQPQHF
>TRBV7-8|TRBJ2-5|.|TRBD2
TGTGCCAGCAGCTTAATGGGCGGCGGGAGCGGCGAGACCCAGTACTTC
CASSLMGGGSGETQYF
>TRBV3-1/TRBV3-2|TRBJ2-1|.|.
TGTGCCAGCAGCCAAGAGGGCAGGGTCAATGAGCAGTTCTTC
CASSQEGRVNEQFF
>TRBV19|TRBJ1-1|.|TRBD1
TGTGCCAGTAGTCGGGACAGGGTGAACACTGAAGCTTTCTTT
CASSRDRVNTEAFF
>TRBV28|TRBJ2-1|.|.
TGTGCCAGCAGTTTTGGGTGGCGGAGGGGCCACAATGAGCAGTTCTTC
CASSFGWRRGHNEQFF
>TRBV6-5|TRBJ2-2|once|TRBD1
TGTGCCAGCAACCGACAGGGGGACCGCGGCGGGGAGCTGTTTTTT
CASNRQGDRGGELFF
>TRBV15|TRBJ2-7|.|TRBD1
TGTGCCACCAGCAGAGGGACAGGGGGCTCCTACGAGCAGTACTTC
CATSRGTGGSYEQYF